The 5 T cell receptor beta chains reported below all come from one sample, sequenced in a study of Ad26.COV2.S vaccination and SARS-CoV-2 variants (dated by TCRdb to about 2021). The library was obtained by the immunoSEQ multiplex PCR assay. The source is immuneACCESS, and TCRdb retained only in-frame sequences with V and J called. Part of the clones is not carried over; for the studies checked, unresolved V genes explain less than half of this, and the remainder is unexplained. The sample table holds some 300,000 clones, of which 85% to 90% were seen once. The ten largest account for roughly 2.1% of the sample. The treatment or condition label corresponds to: roughly 19 received Ad26.COV2.S at low or high dose, single or two shots; several received placebo; per-sample allocation not given. Repertoires of vaccine and placebo recipients were sequenced from samples taken on day 63 after the first injection.

Here the sequenced sample was peripheral blood, taken in a trial of Ad26.COV2.S vaccine versus placebo. These receptors all come from a person between 18 and 65 years old who received the Ad26.COV2.S COVID-19 vaccine or a placebo.

This chain joins TRBV18 and TRBJ1-4; possible D gene TRBD1, 6 bases. The CDR3 runs to 17 residues. V gave up 6 bases and J gave up 4 bases, with 21 bases separating them. Germline V lookup: CDR1 KGHSH, CDR2 LQKENI. The CDR3 bases are TGTGCCAGCTCCCAATCAACCCCAGGGGCCCTTAATGAAAAACTGTTTTTT. Residues: CASSQSTPGALNEKLFF.

The chain has TRBV18 and TRBJ1-6; no clear D. The germline CDR1 and CDR2 sequences are KGHSH and LQKENI. Trimming removed 2 bases at V and 8 bases at J, with 7 bases between. The CDR3 spans 13 residues. The CDR3 DNA is TGTGCCAGCTCACCAAACGAAGATTCACCCCTCCACTTT. It encodes CASSPNEDSPLHF.

This rearrangement joins TRBV2 to TRBJ2-1, with 7 bases identical to TRBD1. CDR3 size: 15 residues. CDR1 is SNHLY and CDR2 is FYNNEI in the germline V gene. The V gene end was trimmed by 7 bases and the J gene end by 2 bases; junction bases not matched to a gene: 8. CDR3 in DNA: TGTGCCAGCAACAGACAGGGTCCCACCTACAATGAGCAGTTCTTC. Translation: CASNRQGPTYNEQFF.

V usage is TRBV12-3 or TRBV12-4 and J usage is TRBJ2-5; D remains ambiguous. The CDR3 is 12 residues long. V was cut by 3 bases and J by 5 bases, with 7 bases left in between. The CDR3 sequence is CASSLVSETQYF. Here the CDR3 DNA reads TGTGCCAGCAGTTTGGTGTCGGAGACCCAGTACTTC.

Only one count was recorded for this clone. V usage is TRBV9 and J usage is TRBJ2-2; D possibly uses TRBD1 or TRBD2 (6 bases each). The germline CDR1 and CDR2 sequences are SGDLS and YYNGEE. The CDR3 has 16 amino acids. V was cut by 0 bases and J by 4 bases, with 13 bases left in between. The CDR3 nucleotides are TGTGCCAGCAGCGTAGAGGGGGGACGGAGCACCGGGGAGCTGTTTTTT. Its protein is CASSVEGGRSTGELFF.